The 23 T cell receptor beta chains reported below all come from one sample, sequenced in a study of CD8 T cells in Susac syndrome. After extraction with the RNeasy kit, about 0.5 to 1 ug of the RNA was reverse transcribed using random hexamers. TCRdb called the immunoSEQ multiplex PCR reads again in MiXCR, with one record for every CDR3 protein. The sample consists of hundreds of thousands of distinct CDR3 sequences, roughly 85% of them appearing once. Specimen: CD8+ T cells from PBMCs. The receptors shown here come from a human donor with multiple sclerosis.

The rearrangement joins TRBV11-2 to TRBJ2-1; 9 positions agree with TRBD2. In germline, CDR1 is SGHAT, CDR2 FQNNGV. The junction had 14 bases not matched to a gene; V was cut back by 7 bases and J by 1 base. The length of the CDR3 is 18 residues. The CDR3 sequence is CASTAGGREGLSYNEQFF. DNA of the CDR3: TGTGCCAGCACCGCAGGTGGGCGGGAGGGCCTATCCTACAATGAGCAGTTCTTC.

The V and J genes are TRBV4-3 and TRBJ1-2; possible D gene TRBD1, 6 bases. The CDR3 is made up of 13 amino acids. Trimming pared 3 bases from V and 8 bases from J, leaving 13 bases between. The germline V gene has CDR1 LGHNA and CDR2 YSLEER. The CDR3: CASSQVGASGYTF. The CDR3 DNA follows: TGCGCCAGCAGCCAGGTGGGGGCGTCCGGCTACACCTTC.

This rearrangement joins TRBV6-1 to TRBJ1-5; D uncertain. Germline V gives CDR1 MNHNS, CDR2 SASEGT. V lost 10 bases to trimming and J lost 3 bases, with 13 bases between them. The CDR3 is 13 amino acids. CDR3 DNA sequence: TGTGCCACCACTTGGGCCTACAATCAGCCCCAGCATTTT. Its translation is CATTWAYNQPQHF.

The chain is built from TRBV27 and TRBJ1-2, with D hard to call. The germline gives CDR1 MNHEY, CDR2 SMNVEV (reference sequence). The CDR3 sequence is 13 residues long. Trimming pared 6 bases from V and 2 bases from J, leaving 10 bases between. Written as DNA, the CDR3 is TGTGCCAGCAGGATGACAACGAACTATGGCTACACCTTC. Amino acids: CASRMTTNYGYTF.

This clonotype is a singleton in its sample. The gene calls are TRBV13 and TRBJ2-7; 8 positions agree with TRBD2. The CDR3 has 15 amino acids. The junction had 6 bases not matched to a gene; V was cut back by 5 bases and J by 0 bases. Germline values: CDR1 PRHDT, CDR2 FYEKMQ (reference sequence). The CDR3 DNA is TGTGCCAGCAGCCCACTCAGCGGGAGCTCCTACGAGCAGTACTTC. Protein product: CASSPLSGSSYEQYF.

The gene calls are TRBV5-5 and TRBJ2-3; tentative D call: TRBD1 (5 bases). This CDR3 is 14 amino acids long. The germline V gene encodes CDR1 SGHKS and CDR2 YYEKEE (reference sequence). Trimming cost V 3 bases and J 1 base, with 9 bases left between them. The CDR3 nucleotides read TGTGCCAGCAGCTGGAGACAGCGCACAGATACGCAGTATTTT. This gives the protein CASSWRQRTDTQYF.

A few counts support this clonotype. This chain uses TRBV19 with TRBJ2-1; D not resolved. CDR1 and CDR2 (germline): LNHDA, SQIVND (reference sequence). Trimming left V 5 bases short and J 3 bases short, with 8 bases between. This CDR3 spans 13 amino acids. CDR3 sequence (DNA): TGTGCCAGTAGTCCTACCGACTACAATGAGCAGTTCTTC. It translates to CASSPTDYNEQFF.

V and J are TRBV7-9 and TRBJ1-5; TRBD1 matches at 11 bases. Germline-derived CDR1 and CDR2 are SEHNR and FQNEAQ (reference sequence). The CDR3 extends over 18 amino acids. J lost 2 bases, V lost 6 bases, and 12 bases had no gene match. CDR3 region: CASSTGDPGQGGNQPQHF. The CDR3 nucleotides read TGTGCCAGCAGTACCGGGGACCCGGGACAGGGGGGCAATCAGCCCCAGCATTTT.

The chain has TRBV20-1 and TRBJ2-1; D is undetermined. Trimming left V 1 base short and J 3 bases short, with 10 bases between. The CDR3 length is 14 residues. Per the germline V gene, CDR1 is DFQATT and CDR2 is SNEGSKA (reference sequence). DNA for the CDR3: TGCAGTGCTAGAGTTAGGGCTAGCTACAATGAGCAGTTCTTC. Encoded protein: CSARVRASYNEQFF.

J is TRBJ1-3 and V is TRBV12-3 or TRBV12-4, with TRBD1 as a possible D gene (6 bases). The V end was cut by 6 bases, the J end by 1 base, with 10 bases between. CDR3 length: 14 residues. The CDR3 DNA sequence: TGTGCCAGCAGCCAAACAGGGTCTGGAAACACCATATATTTT. Translating it yields CASSQTGSGNTIYF.

The chain has TRBV7-2 and TRBJ2-2; D perhaps matches TRBD1 (6 bases). CDR1 and CDR2 from the germline V gene are SGHTA and FQGNSA. Trimming left V 1 base short and J 7 bases short, with 13 bases between. The CDR3 is 15 residues long. The CDR3 coding sequence is TGTGCCAGCAGCTTAGGGGCAGGGGCCGGCGGGGAGCTGTTTTTT. Translating gives CASSLGAGAGGELFF.

The gene calls are TRBV6-5 and TRBJ1-2; the D gene is possibly TRBD1 (5 bases). Germline CDR1 is MNHEY and CDR2 is SVGAGI. This CDR3 contains 13 residues. Trimming removed 5 bases at V and 4 bases at J, with 11 bases between. The CDR3 region is CASSDTGIYGYTF. CDR3 coding DNA: TGTGCCAGCAGTGACACAGGCATCTATGGCTACACCTTC.

This chain connects TRBV4-3 to TRBJ1-4; D uncertain. Trimming took off 3 bases at V and 2 bases at J, with 10 bases between the two ends. This CDR3 region has 15 residues. Germline CDR1 reads LGHNA; CDR2 reads YSLEER. The CDR3 nucleotides read TGCGCCAGCAGCCATCTCGGAGGGACTAATGAAAAACTGTTTTTT. Translating gives CASSHLGGTNEKLFF.

In this sample, this clonotype turned up once. The V gene is TRBV29-1, the J gene TRBJ2-1, with TRBD2 matching 8 bases. Germline assignment: CDR1 SQVTM and CDR2 ANQGSEA. The CDR3 runs 14 residues. The ends lost 6 bases at V and 3 bases at J; junction bases unmatched: 7. CDR3 loop: CSVAGVSLYNEQFF. The CDR3 DNA sequence: TGCAGCGTAGCGGGAGTTAGTCTCTACAATGAGCAGTTCTTC.

The chain carries TRBV27 and TRBJ1-4; D is possibly TRBD1 (5 bases). The CDR3 sequence is 15 residues long. Trimming removed 3 bases from V and 7 bases from J, with 15 bases in between. Germline V gene sequence: CDR1 MNHEY, CDR2 SMNVEV (reference sequence). In DNA, the CDR3 is TGTGCCAGCAGTTTTGGGGGAGGGTGGGGTGAAAAACTGTTTTTT. Translating it yields CASSFGGGWGEKLFF.

The CDR3 DNA is TGTGCCATCAGTGAGTGGAAAGGTAGCACAGATACGCAGTATTTT. The encoded protein is CAISEWKGSTDTQYF. This chain uses TRBV10-3 with TRBJ2-3; the D is unclear. The V gene's germline CDR1 is ENHRY and CDR2 SYGVKD. The CDR3 extends over 15 amino acids. V lost 1 base, J lost 0 bases, and 8 bases lay in between.

This chain uses TRBV10-2 with TRBJ1-2; D remains ambiguous. Germline V gene sequence: CDR1 WSHSY, CDR2 SAAADI. The CDR3 totals 16 residues. V was cut by 0 bases and J by 3 bases, with 14 bases left in between. CDR3 loop: CASSESTFVPHYGYTF. As DNA, the CDR3 is TGCGCCAGCAGTGAGTCCACGTTCGTCCCCCACTATGGCTACACCTTC.

This clonotype came up once. V gene TRBV20-1 combines with J gene TRBJ1-1; D remains unclear. The CDR3 is 14 amino acids. The germline V gene encodes CDR1 DFQATT and CDR2 SNEGSKA (reference sequence). V gave up 0 bases and J gave up 1 base, with 9 bases separating them. CDR3 residues: CSARDTGKNTEAFF. In nucleotides, the CDR3 is TGCAGTGCTAGAGATACGGGAAAGAACACTGAAGCTTTCTTT.

The chain couples TRBV29-1 to TRBJ1-2, with 7 positions matching TRBD1. The length of the CDR3 is 12 residues. The germline gives CDR1 SQVTM, CDR2 ANQGSEA. V lost 4 bases to trimming and J lost 3 bases; unmatched junction nucleotides: 2. CDR3 coding DNA: TGCAGCGTTGTCGGGACAGACTATGGCTACACCTTC. Residues: CSVVGTDYGYTF.

The genes are TRBV7-2 and TRBJ2-3; 7 positions agree with TRBD2. After removal of 1 base from V and 0 bases from J, the junction contained 10 bases not matched to a gene. This CDR3 is built from 18 residues. CDR1 is SGHTA, CDR2 FQGNSA, per germline. The CDR3 region has the DNA TGTGCCAGCAGCTTAGAGCCGGGACTACCAACTAGCACAGATACGCAGTATTTT. It yields the protein CASSLEPGLPTSTDTQYF. The whole variable domain, filled in from reference TRBV7-2 and TRBJ2-3, reads GAGVSQSPSNKVTEKGKDVELRCDPISGHTALYWYRQSLGQGLEFLIYFQGNSAPDKSGLPSDRFSAERTGGSVSTLTIQRTQQEDSAVYLCASSLEPGLPTSTDTQYFGPGTRLTVL.

The J gene is TRBJ1-5, the V gene TRBV6-2 or TRBV6-3; D gene uncertain. Trimming took 4 bases from V and 6 from J, leaving 10 bases between them. Germline V gene lookup returns CDR1 MNHEY and CDR2 SVGEGT. CDR3 length: 13 residues. The CDR3 sequence: CASSFLGFQPQHF. The CDR3 DNA reads TGTGCCAGCAGTTTTTTGGGGTTTCAGCCCCAGCATTTT.

This chain uses TRBV5-4 with TRBJ2-2; 8 bases match TRBD1. Germline CDR1 and CDR2: SGHNT and YYREEE (reference sequence). V lost 4 bases and J lost 10; bases outside the gene matches: 9. The CDR3 runs 14 residues. This chain's CDR3 is CASSPRQGFVELFF. For the CDR3, the DNA is TGTGCCAGCAGCCCCAGACAGGGGTTCGTGGAGCTGTTTTTT.

The V gene is TRBV14, the J gene TRBJ2-7; TRBD2 matches at 11 bases. V lost 3 bases to trimming and J lost 5 bases; unmatched junction nucleotides: 6. The CDR3 extends over 15 amino acids. The V gene's germline CDR1 is SGHDN and CDR2 FVKESK. The CDR3 nucleotides read TGTGCCAGCAGCCAGTTAGCGGGAGGGAGGGACGAGCAGTACTTC. As protein: CASSQLAGGRDEQYF.